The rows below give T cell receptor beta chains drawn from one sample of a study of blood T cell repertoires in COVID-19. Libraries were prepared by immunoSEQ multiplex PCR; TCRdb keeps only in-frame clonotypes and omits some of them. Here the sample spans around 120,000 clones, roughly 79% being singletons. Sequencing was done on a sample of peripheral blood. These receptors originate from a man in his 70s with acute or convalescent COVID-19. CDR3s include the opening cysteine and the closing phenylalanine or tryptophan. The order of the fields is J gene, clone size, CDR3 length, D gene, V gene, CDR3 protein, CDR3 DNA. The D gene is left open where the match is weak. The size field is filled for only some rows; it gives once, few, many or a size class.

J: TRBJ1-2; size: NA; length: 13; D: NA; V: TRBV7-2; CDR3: CASSFTANYGYTF; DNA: TGTGCCAGCAGCTTTACTGCTAACTATGGCTACACCTTC
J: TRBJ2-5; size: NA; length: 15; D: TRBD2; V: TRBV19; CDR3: CASSFTRTSFETQYF; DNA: TGTGCCAGTAGTTTTACTAGGACTAGCTTCGAGACCCAGTACTTC
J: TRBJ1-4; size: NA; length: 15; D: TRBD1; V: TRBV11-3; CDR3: CASSRGQGTNEKLFF; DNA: TGTGCCAGCAGCCGCGGACAGGGAACTAATGAAAAACTGTTTTTT
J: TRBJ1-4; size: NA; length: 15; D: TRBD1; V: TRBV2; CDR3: CASSGQGAANEKLFF; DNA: TGTGCCAGCAGTGGACAGGGGGCAGCTAATGAAAAACTGTTTTTT
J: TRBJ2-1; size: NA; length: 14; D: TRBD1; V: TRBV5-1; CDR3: CASSDVQGSDEQFF; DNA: TGCGCCAGCAGCGACGTACAGGGGAGCGATGAGCAGTTCTTC
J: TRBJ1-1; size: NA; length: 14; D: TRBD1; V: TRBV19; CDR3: CASSTAGGNTEAFF; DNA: TGTGCCAGTAGTACGGCAGGGGGGAACACTGAAGCTTTCTTT
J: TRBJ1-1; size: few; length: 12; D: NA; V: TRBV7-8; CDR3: CASSFTNSEAFF; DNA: TGTGCCAGCAGCTTCACGAACAGTGAAGCTTTCTTT
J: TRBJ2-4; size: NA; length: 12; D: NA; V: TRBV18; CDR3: CASPHQGSGEYF; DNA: TGTGCCAGCCCCCACCAGGGGTCTGGGGAGTACTTC
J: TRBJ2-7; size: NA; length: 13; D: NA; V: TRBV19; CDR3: CASSADLANEQYF; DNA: TGTGCCAGTAGTGCTGATCTAGCGAACGAGCAGTACTTC
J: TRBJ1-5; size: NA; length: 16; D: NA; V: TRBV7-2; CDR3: CASSPRGGLGNQPQHF; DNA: TGTGCCAGCAGCCCCAGAGGGGGATTGGGCAATCAGCCCCAGCATTTT
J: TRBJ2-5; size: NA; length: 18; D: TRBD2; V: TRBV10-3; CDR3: CAISESGIAGGSYETQYF; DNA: TGTGCCATCAGTGAGTCGGGAATAGCGGGGGGATCATATGAGACCCAGTACTTC
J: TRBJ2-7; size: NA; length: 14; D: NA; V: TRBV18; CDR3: CAIPAGVGNHEQYF; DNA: TGTGCCATCCCAGCGGGTGTGGGAAACCACGAGCAGTACTTC
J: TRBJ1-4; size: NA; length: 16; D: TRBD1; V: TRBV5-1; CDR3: CASSLGQGVAGEKLFF; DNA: TGCGCCAGCAGCCTCGGACAGGGGGTAGCGGGCGAAAAACTGTTTTTT
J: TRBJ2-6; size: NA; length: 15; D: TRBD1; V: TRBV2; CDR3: CASRQGASGANVLTF; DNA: TGTGCCAGCAGACAGGGGGCGTCTGGGGCCAACGTCCTGACTTTC
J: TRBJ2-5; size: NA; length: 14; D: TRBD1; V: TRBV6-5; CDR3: CASSRTGDIGTQYF; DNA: TGTGCCAGCAGCCGGACAGGGGATATAGGGACCCAGTACTTC
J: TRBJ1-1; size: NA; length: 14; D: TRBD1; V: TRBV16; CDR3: CASSPRTGGTEAFF; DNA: TGTGCCAGCAGCCCTCGGACAGGGGGCACTGAAGCTTTCTTT
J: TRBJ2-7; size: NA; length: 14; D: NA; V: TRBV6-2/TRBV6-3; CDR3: CASSYYGTTYEQYF; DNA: TGTGCCAGCAGTTACTATGGGACAACCTACGAGCAGTACTTC
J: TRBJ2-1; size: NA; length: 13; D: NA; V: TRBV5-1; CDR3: CASSPSSYNEQFF; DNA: TGCGCCAGCAGCCCGTCTTCCTACAATGAGCAGTTCTTC
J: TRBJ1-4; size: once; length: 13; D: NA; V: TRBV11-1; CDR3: CASSFVSNEKLFF; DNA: TGTGCCAGCAGCTTCGTCAGTAATGAAAAACTGTTTTTT
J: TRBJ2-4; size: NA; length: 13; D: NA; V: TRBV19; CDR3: CASSTSVKNIQYF; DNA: TGTGCCAGTAGTACCTCCGTCAAAAACATTCAGTACTTC
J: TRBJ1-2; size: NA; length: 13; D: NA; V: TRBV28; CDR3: CASSFRGGYGYTF; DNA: TGTGCCAGCAGTTTTCGGGGGGGCTATGGCTACACCTTC
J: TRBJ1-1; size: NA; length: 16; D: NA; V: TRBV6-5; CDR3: CASSYHGQLLNTEAFF; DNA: TGTGCCAGCAGTTACCACGGACAACTCTTGAACACTGAAGCTTTCTTT
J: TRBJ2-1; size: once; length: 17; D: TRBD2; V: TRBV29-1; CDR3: CSVPLGRGGLSYNEQFF; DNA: TGCAGCGTTCCCTTGGGGCGGGGGGGGCTCTCCTACAATGAGCAGTTCTTC
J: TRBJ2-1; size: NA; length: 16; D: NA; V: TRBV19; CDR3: CASSIPTGYQDNEQFF; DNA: TGTGCCAGTAGTATCCCGACAGGCTACCAAGACAATGAGCAGTTCTTC
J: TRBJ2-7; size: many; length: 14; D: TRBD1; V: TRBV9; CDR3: CASSVQGVPYEQYF; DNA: TGTGCCAGCAGCGTCCAGGGGGTACCCTACGAGCAGTACTTC
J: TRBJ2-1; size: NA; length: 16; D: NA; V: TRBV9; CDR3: CASSVGGTDLDNEQFF; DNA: TGTGCCAGCAGCGTAGGTGGGACTGACCTCGACAATGAGCAGTTCTTC
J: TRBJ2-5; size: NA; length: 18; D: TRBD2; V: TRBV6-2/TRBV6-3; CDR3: CASSYPRSSGGAWETQYF; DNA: TGTGCCAGCAGTTACCCGAGATCTAGCGGGGGGGCATGGGAGACCCAGTACTTC
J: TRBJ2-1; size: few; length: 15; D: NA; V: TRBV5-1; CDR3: CASSLETPPDNEQFF; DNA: TGCGCCAGCAGCTTAGAGACTCCCCCAGACAATGAGCAGTTCTTC
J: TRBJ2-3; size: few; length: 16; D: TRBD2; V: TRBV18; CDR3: CASSPRISGGTDTQYF; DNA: TGTGCCAGCTCACCCCGCATTAGCGGGGGCACAGATACGCAGTATTTT
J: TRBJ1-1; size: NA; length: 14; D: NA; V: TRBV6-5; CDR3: CASVSPGLVTEAFF; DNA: TGTGCCAGCGTCTCTCCGGGGTTAGTCACTGAAGCTTTCTTT
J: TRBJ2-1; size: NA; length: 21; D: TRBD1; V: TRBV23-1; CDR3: CASSLYTSGTGDKSSYNEQFF; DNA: TGCGCCAGCAGTCTCTATACCTCCGGGACAGGGGACAAGAGCTCCTACAATGAGCAGTTCTTC